These T cell receptor beta chains were read from a single sample in a study of shared clonotypes between healthy human individuals. Libraries were prepared by immunoSEQ multiplex PCR; TCRdb keeps only in-frame clonotypes and omits some of them. The sample lists about 1.5 million clones, 95% to 99% seen once, with around 0.45% in the top ten. The sample comprised naive CD4+ T cells sorted from blood. All receptors come from a man aged 30-40 years in good health. CDR3s include the opening cysteine and the closing phenylalanine or tryptophan. Each record gives: J gene, clone size, V gene, D gene, CDR3 protein, CDR3 DNA. The D gene is left open where the match is weak. Rows may omit the clone size; those that give it use once, few, many or a size class.

j_call: TRBJ2-3; clone_size: NA; v_call: TRBV18; d_call: NA; cdr3_aa: CASSSSETTDTQYF; cdr3_nt: TGTGCCAGCTCATCTTCGGAGACCACAGATACGCAGTATTTT
j_call: TRBJ2-7; clone_size: NA; v_call: TRBV9; d_call: TRBD1; cdr3_aa: CASSPGTGLYEQYF; cdr3_nt: TGTGCCAGCAGCCCCGGGACAGGCCTCTACGAGCAGTACTTC
j_call: TRBJ2-7; clone_size: NA; v_call: TRBV28; d_call: TRBD1; cdr3_aa: CASYHDRGGNEQYF; cdr3_nt: TGTGCCAGTTACCACGACAGGGGGGGGAACGAGCAGTACTTC
j_call: TRBJ2-4; clone_size: NA; v_call: TRBV6-5; d_call: NA; cdr3_aa: CASSAKKNIQYF; cdr3_nt: TGTGCCAGCAGTGCCAAAAAAAACATTCAGTACTTC
j_call: TRBJ2-1; clone_size: NA; v_call: TRBV5-6; d_call: NA; cdr3_aa: CASRLVGMGSYNEQFF; cdr3_nt: TGTGCCAGCAGGTTGGTCGGGATGGGCTCCTACAATGAGCAGTTCTTC
j_call: TRBJ2-7; clone_size: NA; v_call: TRBV2; d_call: NA; cdr3_aa: CASSGPGTRSYEQYF; cdr3_nt: TGTGCCAGCAGTGGCCCAGGGACACGCTCCTACGAGCAGTACTTC
j_call: TRBJ2-5; clone_size: NA; v_call: TRBV4-3; d_call: TRBD1; cdr3_aa: CASSRRTGGETQYF; cdr3_nt: TGCGCCAGCAGCCGGCGGACAGGGGGAGAGACCCAGTACTTC
j_call: TRBJ2-2; clone_size: NA; v_call: TRBV27; d_call: TRBD2; cdr3_aa: CACPLADHPRPTGELFF; cdr3_nt: TGTGCCTGCCCACTAGCGGACCACCCAAGACCTACCGGGGAGCTGTTTTTT
j_call: TRBJ2-3; clone_size: NA; v_call: TRBV6-6; d_call: TRBD2; cdr3_aa: CASSATSGRFTDTQYF; cdr3_nt: TGTGCCAGCAGCGCGACTAGCGGGAGGTTCACAGATACGCAGTATTTT
j_call: TRBJ2-7; clone_size: NA; v_call: TRBV15; d_call: TRBD2; cdr3_aa: CATSRVSGVEQYF; cdr3_nt: TGTGCCACCAGCAGAGTAAGCGGGGTCGAGCAGTACTTC
j_call: TRBJ2-6; clone_size: once; v_call: TRBV7-9; d_call: NA; cdr3_aa: CASSLLGGPLPGANVLTF; cdr3_nt: TGTGCCAGCAGCTTATTGGGGGGCCCCCTCCCTGGGGCCAACGTCCTGACTTTC
j_call: TRBJ2-7; clone_size: NA; v_call: TRBV30; d_call: NA; cdr3_aa: CAWRGDRPYEQYF; cdr3_nt: TGTGCCTGGAGGGGGGACCGGCCCTACGAGCAGTACTTC
j_call: TRBJ1-1; clone_size: NA; v_call: TRBV5-8; d_call: NA; cdr3_aa: CASSENRYTEAFF; cdr3_nt: TGTGCCAGCAGCGAAAACAGGTACACTGAAGCTTTCTTT
j_call: TRBJ2-7; clone_size: NA; v_call: TRBV25-1; d_call: NA; cdr3_aa: CASSDITGPTYEQYF; cdr3_nt: TGTGCCAGCAGTGATATAACAGGGCCCACCTACGAGCAGTACTTC
j_call: TRBJ1-5; clone_size: NA; v_call: TRBV15; d_call: NA; cdr3_aa: CATSRDDQPQHF; cdr3_nt: TGTGCCACCAGCAGGGATGATCAGCCCCAGCATTTT
j_call: TRBJ2-5; clone_size: once; v_call: TRBV7-9; d_call: NA; cdr3_aa: CASSVGLETQYF; cdr3_nt: TGTGCCAGCAGCGTGGGTCTAGAGACCCAGTACTTC
j_call: TRBJ1-4; clone_size: NA; v_call: TRBV7-6; d_call: NA; cdr3_aa: CASSLAGPEKLFF; cdr3_nt: TGTGCCAGCAGCTTAGCGGGACCCGAAAAACTGTTTTTT
j_call: TRBJ1-5; clone_size: NA; v_call: TRBV19; d_call: NA; cdr3_aa: CASSPRRSGNQPQHF; cdr3_nt: TGTGCCAGTAGTCCCCGCCGTAGTGGCAATCAGCCCCAGCATTTT
j_call: TRBJ1-1; clone_size: NA; v_call: TRBV5-1; d_call: TRBD1; cdr3_aa: CASSSQGVVNTEAFF; cdr3_nt: TGCGCCAGCAGCTCGCAGGGGGTCGTGAACACTGAAGCTTTCTTT
j_call: TRBJ2-3; clone_size: NA; v_call: TRBV2; d_call: TRBD2; cdr3_aa: CASSQAHGGADTQYF; cdr3_nt: TGTGCCAGCAGTCAGGCCCATGGGGGGGCAGATACGCAGTATTTT
j_call: TRBJ2-3; clone_size: NA; v_call: TRBV10-3; d_call: NA; cdr3_aa: CAISDNSGTDTQYF; cdr3_nt: TGTGCCATCAGTGACAACTCGGGGACAGATACGCAGTATTTT
j_call: TRBJ2-7; clone_size: NA; v_call: TRBV25-1; d_call: NA; cdr3_aa: CASSEGPTNEQYF; cdr3_nt: TGTGCCAGCAGTGAGGGACCAACGAACGAGCAGTACTTC
j_call: TRBJ2-5; clone_size: once; v_call: TRBV29-1; d_call: NA; cdr3_aa: CSVNRGYETQYF; cdr3_nt: TGCAGCGTTAATAGGGGATACGAGACCCAGTACTTC
j_call: TRBJ2-7; clone_size: NA; v_call: TRBV7-9; d_call: NA; cdr3_aa: CASSTPGPEVEQYF; cdr3_nt: TGTGCCAGCAGCACACCGGGACCCGAAGTAGAGCAGTACTTC
j_call: TRBJ2-7; clone_size: once; v_call: TRBV9; d_call: TRBD2; cdr3_aa: CASSPGTSHYEQYF; cdr3_nt: TGTGCCAGCAGTCCCGGGACTAGTCACTACGAGCAGTACTTC
j_call: TRBJ2-3; clone_size: NA; v_call: TRBV5-1; d_call: NA; cdr3_aa: CASSFPGGTDTQYF; cdr3_nt: TGCGCCAGCAGCTTCCCGGGGGGCACAGATACGCAGTATTTT
j_call: TRBJ2-3; clone_size: NA; v_call: TRBV2; d_call: TRBD1; cdr3_aa: CASRDRLGSTDTQYF; cdr3_nt: TGTGCCAGCAGGGACAGGCTGGGGAGCACAGATACGCAGTATTTT
j_call: TRBJ2-1; clone_size: NA; v_call: TRBV10-3; d_call: NA; cdr3_aa: CAISESGDSSEQFF; cdr3_nt: TGTGCCATCAGTGAGTCCGGCGACAGTAGTGAGCAGTTCTTC
j_call: TRBJ1-4; clone_size: NA; v_call: TRBV5-1; d_call: NA; cdr3_aa: CASSSFPQGGDEKLFF; cdr3_nt: TGCGCCAGCAGCTCCTTTCCACAGGGCGGAGATGAAAAACTGTTTTTT
j_call: TRBJ1-5; clone_size: NA; v_call: TRBV5-5; d_call: NA; cdr3_aa: CASSFGRDGQPQHF; cdr3_nt: TGTGCCAGCAGCTTCGGCCGGGATGGGCAGCCCCAGCATTTT
j_call: TRBJ2-7; clone_size: NA; v_call: TRBV6-5; d_call: TRBD2; cdr3_aa: CASSYAGEYEQYF; cdr3_nt: TGTGCCAGCAGTTACGCGGGGGAGTACGAGCAGTACTTC
j_call: TRBJ2-7; clone_size: NA; v_call: TRBV28; d_call: NA; cdr3_aa: CASSLTGLEAYEQYF; cdr3_nt: TGTGCCAGCAGTTTAACAGGACTCGAAGCCTACGAGCAGTACTTC
j_call: TRBJ1-2; clone_size: NA; v_call: TRBV7-8; d_call: NA; cdr3_aa: CASSLARGRANYGYTF; cdr3_nt: TGTGCCAGCAGCTTAGCACGGGGCAGGGCCAACTATGGCTACACCTTC
j_call: TRBJ2-1; clone_size: NA; v_call: TRBV2; d_call: TRBD2; cdr3_aa: CASKVRTSGGGEQFF; cdr3_nt: TGTGCCAGCAAGGTTAGGACTAGCGGGGGTGGTGAGCAGTTCTTC
j_call: TRBJ2-1; clone_size: NA; v_call: TRBV29-1; d_call: TRBD2; cdr3_aa: CSVVAGGDEQFF; cdr3_nt: TGCAGCGTTGTAGCGGGAGGTGATGAGCAGTTCTTC
j_call: TRBJ2-7; clone_size: NA; v_call: TRBV5-8; d_call: NA; cdr3_aa: CASSWGIGRGGEQYF; cdr3_nt: TGTGCCAGCAGCTGGGGTATCGGCAGGGGGGGAGAGCAGTACTTC
j_call: TRBJ2-5; clone_size: NA; v_call: TRBV5-1; d_call: TRBD2; cdr3_aa: CASSRLAGVGETQYF; cdr3_nt: TGCGCCAGCAGCAGACTAGCGGGAGTGGGAGAGACCCAGTACTTC
j_call: TRBJ2-2; clone_size: NA; v_call: TRBV7-2; d_call: TRBD2; cdr3_aa: CANRRLAGVSLAGELFF; cdr3_nt: TGTGCCAACCGGAGACTAGCGGGAGTGTCTTTAGCCGGGGAGCTGTTTTTT
j_call: TRBJ2-2; clone_size: NA; v_call: TRBV11-3; d_call: NA; cdr3_aa: CASSSGGAGELFF; cdr3_nt: TGTGCCAGCAGCTCCGGAGGGGCCGGGGAGCTGTTTTTT
j_call: TRBJ2-7; clone_size: NA; v_call: TRBV10-2; d_call: NA; cdr3_aa: CATRVGSPYEQYF; cdr3_nt: TGCGCCACCAGAGTAGGCAGTCCCTACGAGCAGTACTTC
j_call: TRBJ2-7; clone_size: once; v_call: TRBV7-8; d_call: NA; cdr3_aa: CASSSSSESYEQYF; cdr3_nt: TGTGCCAGCAGCTCATCCTCAGAAAGCTACGAGCAGTACTTC
j_call: TRBJ2-5; clone_size: NA; v_call: TRBV29-1; d_call: NA; cdr3_aa: CSVDGGTQYF; cdr3_nt: TGCAGCGTTGATGGCGGGACCCAGTACTTC
j_call: TRBJ1-2; clone_size: NA; v_call: TRBV18; d_call: TRBD1; cdr3_aa: CASSPGQGPFLYGYTF; cdr3_nt: TGTGCCAGCTCACCGGGACAGGGTCCCTTCCTCTATGGCTACACCTTC
j_call: TRBJ2-7; clone_size: NA; v_call: TRBV2; d_call: TRBD1; cdr3_aa: CASSGLGQLIYEQYF; cdr3_nt: TGTGCCAGCAGTGGCCTGGGACAGCTCATCTACGAGCAGTACTTC